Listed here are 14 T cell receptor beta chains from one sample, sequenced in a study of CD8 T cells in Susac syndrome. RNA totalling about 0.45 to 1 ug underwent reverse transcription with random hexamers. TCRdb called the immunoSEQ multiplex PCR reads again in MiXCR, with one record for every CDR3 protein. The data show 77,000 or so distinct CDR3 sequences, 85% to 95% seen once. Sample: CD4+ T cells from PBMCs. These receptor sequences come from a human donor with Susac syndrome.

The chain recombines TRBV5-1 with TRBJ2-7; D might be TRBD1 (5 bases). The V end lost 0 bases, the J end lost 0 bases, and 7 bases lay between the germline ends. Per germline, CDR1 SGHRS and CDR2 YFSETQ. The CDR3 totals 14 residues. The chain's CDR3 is CASSLAGNSYEQYF. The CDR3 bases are TGCGCCAGCAGCTTGGCAGGGAACTCCTACGAGCAGTACTTC. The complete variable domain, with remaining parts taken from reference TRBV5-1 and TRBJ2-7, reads KAGVTQTPRYLIKTRGQQVTLSCSPISGHRSVSWYQQTPGQGLQFLFEYFSETQRNKGNFPGRFSGRQFSNSRSEMNVSTLELGDSALYLCASSLAGNSYEQYFGPGTRLTVT.

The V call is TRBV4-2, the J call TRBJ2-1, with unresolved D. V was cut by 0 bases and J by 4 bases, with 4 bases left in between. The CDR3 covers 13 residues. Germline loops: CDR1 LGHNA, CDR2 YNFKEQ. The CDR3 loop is CASSQDYYNEQFF. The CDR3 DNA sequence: TGTGCCAGCAGCCAAGATTATTACAATGAGCAGTTCTTC.

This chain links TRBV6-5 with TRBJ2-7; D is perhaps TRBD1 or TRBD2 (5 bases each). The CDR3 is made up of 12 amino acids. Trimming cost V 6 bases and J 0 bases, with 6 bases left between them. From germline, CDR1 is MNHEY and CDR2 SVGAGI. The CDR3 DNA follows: TGTGCCAGCAGCGGGGCCTCCTACGAGCAGTACTTC. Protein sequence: CASSGASYEQYF.

This chain's CDR3 is CASAGPQKKLFF. DNA for the CDR3: TGTGCCAGCGCGGGCCCCCAGAAAAAACTGTTTTTT. The chain has TRBV28 and TRBJ1-4, with unresolved D. The CDR3 loop spans 12 amino acids. Trimming stripped 8 bases from V and 9 bases from J, with 13 bases between. Germline loops: CDR1 MDHEN, CDR2 SYDVKM.

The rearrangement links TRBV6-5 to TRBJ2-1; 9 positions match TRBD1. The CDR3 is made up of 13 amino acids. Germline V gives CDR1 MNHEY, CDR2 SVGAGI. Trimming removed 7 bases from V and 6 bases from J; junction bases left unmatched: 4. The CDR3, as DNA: TGTGCCAGCAAAGGACAGGGGCTCAATGAGCAGTTCTTC. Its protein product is CASKGQGLNEQFF.

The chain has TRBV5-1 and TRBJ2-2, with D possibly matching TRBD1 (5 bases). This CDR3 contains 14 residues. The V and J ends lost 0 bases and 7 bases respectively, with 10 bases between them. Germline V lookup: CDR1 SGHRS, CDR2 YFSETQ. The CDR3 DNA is TGCGCCAGCAGCTTGGGGGGCGCAGGCGGGGAGCTGTTTTTT. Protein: CASSLGGAGGELFF.

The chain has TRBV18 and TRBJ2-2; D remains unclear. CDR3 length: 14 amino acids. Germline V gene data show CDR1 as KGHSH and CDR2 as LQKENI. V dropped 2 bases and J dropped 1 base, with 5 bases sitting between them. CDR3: CASSPNLNTGELFF. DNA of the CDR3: TGTGCCAGCTCACCAAACCTGAACACCGGGGAGCTGTTTTTT.

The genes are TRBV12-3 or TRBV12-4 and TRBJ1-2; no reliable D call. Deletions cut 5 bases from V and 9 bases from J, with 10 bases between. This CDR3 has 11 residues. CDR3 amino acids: CASSPGVSYTF. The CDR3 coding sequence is TGTGCCAGCAGTCCCGGAGTGAGCTACACCTTC.

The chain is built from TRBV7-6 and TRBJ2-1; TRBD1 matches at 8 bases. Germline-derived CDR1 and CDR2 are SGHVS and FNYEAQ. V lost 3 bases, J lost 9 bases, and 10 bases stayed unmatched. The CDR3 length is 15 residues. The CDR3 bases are TGTGCCAGCAGCTTGGAGGACAGGGTCAGGGGTGAGCAGTTCTTC. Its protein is CASSLEDRVRGEQFF.

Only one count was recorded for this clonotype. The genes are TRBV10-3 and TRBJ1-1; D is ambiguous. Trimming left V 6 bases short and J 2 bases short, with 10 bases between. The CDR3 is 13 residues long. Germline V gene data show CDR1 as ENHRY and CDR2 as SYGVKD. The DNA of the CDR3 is TGTGCCATCAGAGTTTTAGACAACACTGAAGCTTTCTTT. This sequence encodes CAIRVLDNTEAFF.

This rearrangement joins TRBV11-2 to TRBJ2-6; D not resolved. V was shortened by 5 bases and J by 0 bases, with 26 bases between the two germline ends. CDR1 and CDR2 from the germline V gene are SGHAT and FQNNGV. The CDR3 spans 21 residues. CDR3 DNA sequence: TGTGCCAGCAGCACCCAGGTTCGAACCGACCCTTCCTACTCTGGGGCCAACGTCCTGACTTTC. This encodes CASSTQVRTDPSYSGANVLTF.

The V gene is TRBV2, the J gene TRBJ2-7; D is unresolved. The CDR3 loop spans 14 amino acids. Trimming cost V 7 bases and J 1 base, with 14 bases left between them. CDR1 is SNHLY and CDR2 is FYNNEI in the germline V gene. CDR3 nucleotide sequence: TGTGCCAGCAAATTACTGGATGTATCCTACGAGCAGTACTTC. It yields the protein CASKLLDVSYEQYF.

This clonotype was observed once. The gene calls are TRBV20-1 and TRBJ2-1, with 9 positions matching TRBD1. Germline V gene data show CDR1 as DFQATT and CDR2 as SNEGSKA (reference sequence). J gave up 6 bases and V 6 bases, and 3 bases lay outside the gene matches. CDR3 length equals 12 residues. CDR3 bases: TGCAGTGCCTCGGACAGGGGCAATGAGCAGTTCTTC. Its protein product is CSASDRGNEQFF.

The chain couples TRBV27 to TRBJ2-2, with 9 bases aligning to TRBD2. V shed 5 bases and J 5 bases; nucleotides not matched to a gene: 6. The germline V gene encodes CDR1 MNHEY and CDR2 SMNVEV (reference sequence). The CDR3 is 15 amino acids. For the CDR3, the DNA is TGTGCCAGCAGTCGGTCTAGCGGGGCGACCGGGGAGCTGTTTTTT. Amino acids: CASSRSSGATGELFF.